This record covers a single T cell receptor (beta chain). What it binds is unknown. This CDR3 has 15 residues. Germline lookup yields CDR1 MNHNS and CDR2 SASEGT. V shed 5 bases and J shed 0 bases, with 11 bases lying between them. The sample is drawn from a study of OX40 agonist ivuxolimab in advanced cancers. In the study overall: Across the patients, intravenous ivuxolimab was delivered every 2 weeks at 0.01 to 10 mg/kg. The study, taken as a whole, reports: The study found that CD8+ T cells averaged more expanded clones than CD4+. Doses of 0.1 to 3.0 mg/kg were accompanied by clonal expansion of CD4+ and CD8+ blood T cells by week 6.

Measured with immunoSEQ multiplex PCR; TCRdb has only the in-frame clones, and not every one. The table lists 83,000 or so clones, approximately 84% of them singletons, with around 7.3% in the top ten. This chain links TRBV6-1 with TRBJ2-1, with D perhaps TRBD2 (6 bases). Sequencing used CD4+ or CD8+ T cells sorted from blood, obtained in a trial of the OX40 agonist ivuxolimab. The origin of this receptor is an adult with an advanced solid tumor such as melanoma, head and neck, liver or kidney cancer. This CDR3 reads CASSSTRNSYNEQFF. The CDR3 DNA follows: TGTGCCAGCAGTTCGACTAGGAACTCCTACAATGAGCAGTTCTTC.